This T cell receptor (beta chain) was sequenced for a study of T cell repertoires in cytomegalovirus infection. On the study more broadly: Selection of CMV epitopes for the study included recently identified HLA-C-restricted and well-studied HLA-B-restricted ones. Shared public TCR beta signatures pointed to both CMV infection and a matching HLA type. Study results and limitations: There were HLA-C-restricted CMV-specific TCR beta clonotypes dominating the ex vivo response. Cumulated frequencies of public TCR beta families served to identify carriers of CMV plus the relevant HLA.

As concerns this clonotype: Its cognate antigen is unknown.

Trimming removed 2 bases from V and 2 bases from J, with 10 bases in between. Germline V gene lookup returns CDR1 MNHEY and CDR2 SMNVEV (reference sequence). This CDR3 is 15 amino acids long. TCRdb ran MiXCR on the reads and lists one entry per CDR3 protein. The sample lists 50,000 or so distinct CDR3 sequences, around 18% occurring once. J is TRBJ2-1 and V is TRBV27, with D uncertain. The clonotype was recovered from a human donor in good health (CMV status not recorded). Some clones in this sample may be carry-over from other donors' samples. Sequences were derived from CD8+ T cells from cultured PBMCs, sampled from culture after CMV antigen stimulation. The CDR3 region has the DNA TGTGCCAGCAGTTTAAGACCTGATACCTACAATGAGCAGTTCTTC. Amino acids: CASSLRPDTYNEQFF.